What follows are 3 T cell receptor beta chains derived from one specimen sequenced in a study of technical replicates of blood from several donors. Assay used: immunoSEQ multiplex PCR; TCRdb lists only in-frame clones, some missing. The sample lists fewer than 100,000 clones, approximately 94% occurring once. Sequenced material: T cells isolated from PBMCs. The receptors stem from a human donor in good health.

This sequence joins TRBV5-6 and TRBJ1-1; D might be TRBD1 (5 bases). Trimming took off 8 bases at V and 8 bases at J, with 22 bases between the two ends. Germline V gives CDR1 SGHDT, CDR2 YYEEEE. This CDR3 has 14 amino acids. For the CDR3, the DNA is TGTGCCAGTGAGATTTCAGGGAGGTATTTAGAAGCTTTCTTT. It translates to CASEISGRYLEAFF.

This clone has a single count. The chain joins TRBV28 to TRBJ1-1; a possible D gene is TRBD1 (5 bases). Germline CDR1 MDHEN, CDR2 SYDVKM. V was clipped by 6 bases and J by 3 bases, with 17 bases between them. This CDR3 is 15 amino acids long. The CDR3 spells CASRWGTYQDTEAFF. CDR3 DNA: TGTGCCAGCAGGTGGGGCACGTATCAGGACACTGAAGCTTTCTTT.

The V call is TRBV7-2, the J call TRBJ2-7, with 11 bases that match TRBD2. The CDR3 loop spans 16 amino acids. Trimming at V came to 6 bases and at J to 0 bases, leaving 7 bases not matched to a gene. Germline-derived CDR1 and CDR2 are SGHTA and FQGNSA. CDR3 DNA: TGTGCCAGCAGTTATGGGACTAGCGGAACCTCCTACGAGCAGTACTTC. Amino acids: CASSYGTSGTSYEQYF.